Presented here are 9 T cell receptor beta chains from one specimen sequenced in a study of cytomegalovirus exposure and HLA in healthy donors. PCR was performed using 60 Vbeta and 13 Jbeta primers. The table came from immunoSEQ multiplex PCR; TCRdb's copy has only in-frame clones and leaves some out. The table includes over 150,000 clones, about 85% detected once. Specimen: PBMCs. The receptors stem from a man younger than 45 in good health and CMV-seropositive.

The rearrangement uses TRBV6-6 and TRBJ2-5; 10 bases fit TRBD2. Per germline, CDR1 MNHNY and CDR2 SVGAGI (reference sequence). The CDR3 consists of 15 residues. V dropped 4 bases and J dropped 7; count of bases not matched to a gene: 9. The CDR3 sequence: CASSSPGLAKGTQYF. The CDR3 bases are TGTGCCAGCAGTTCCCCGGGACTAGCGAAAGGGACCCAGTACTTC.

This chain uses TRBV30 with TRBJ2-3; weak D call: TRBD2 (5 bases). Germline lookup yields CDR1 GTSNPN and CDR2 SVGIG (reference sequence). V lost 4 bases and J lost 2, with 16 bases in between. This CDR3 is 15 amino acids long. This chain's CDR3 is CAWTLGIRDTDTQYF. The CDR3 bases are TGTGCCTGGACTCTCGGGATAAGGGACACAGATACGCAGTATTTT.

The rearrangement uses TRBV28 and TRBJ2-6; 8 positions agree with TRBD1. Germline V gene data show CDR1 as MDHEN and CDR2 as SYDVKM. Trimming at V came to 5 bases and at J to 0 bases, leaving 6 bases not matched to a gene. CDR3 length: 17 amino acids. The CDR3 DNA is TGTGCCAGCAGTCCGGGACAGGTTCCCTCTGGGGCCAACGTCCTGACTTTC. Amino acid sequence: CASSPGQVPSGANVLTF.

This clone was detected once. The chain combines TRBV4-3 with TRBJ1-1, with 10 bases lining up with TRBD1. The CDR3 totals 16 residues. J lost 0 bases, V lost 4 bases, and 5 bases had no gene match. Germline V gene data show CDR1 as LGHNA and CDR2 as YSLEER. Here the CDR3 DNA reads TGCGCCAGCAGCCCTGGGACAGGGGAGGTGAACACTGAAGCTTTCTTT. It yields the protein CASSPGTGEVNTEAFF.

The chain carries TRBV29-1 and TRBJ2-7; 11 positions match TRBD1. Trimming took 3 bases from V and 3 from J; bases not matched to a gene: 1. The CDR3 runs 13 residues. Germline V gene sequence: CDR1 SQVTM, CDR2 ANQGSEA. The CDR3 nucleotides read TGCAGCGTTGACGGGACAGGGGGCTACGAGCAGTACTTC. Its protein product is CSVDGTGGYEQYF.

The genes are TRBV28 and TRBJ2-1; D unresolved. V shed 2 bases and J shed 7 bases, with 9 bases lying between them. Germline V gene data show CDR1 as MDHEN and CDR2 as SYDVKM. The CDR3 is 13 residues long. CDR3: CASSLTSFNEQFF. CDR3 in DNA: TGTGCCAGCAGTTTAACCAGTTTTAATGAGCAGTTCTTC.

The chain links TRBV18 to TRBJ1-2; 8 bases match TRBD1. J lost 3 bases, V lost 6 bases, and 3 bases had no gene match. The CDR3 has 13 amino acids. CDR1 and CDR2 from the germline V gene are KGHSH and LQKENI. The CDR3 bases are TGTGCCAGCTCTCAACAGGGGGACTATGGCTACACCTTC. This gives the protein CASSQQGDYGYTF.

This clone was seen more than once but under ten times. V usage is TRBV19 and J usage is TRBJ1-5; D gene unclear. The CDR3 is made up of 12 amino acids. Per the germline V gene, CDR1 is LNHDA and CDR2 is SQIVND (reference sequence). Trimming pared 5 bases from V and 5 bases from J, leaving 7 bases between. DNA of the CDR3: TGTGCCAGTAGTGAGGGTTATCAGCCCCAGCATTTT. It yields the protein CASSEGYQPQHF.

The V and J genes are TRBV6-1 and TRBJ1-5; no reliable D call. The CDR3 contains 15 residues. Between the trimmed V and J ends, which lost 2 bases and 0 bases, there was a span of 8 bases. Germline-derived CDR1 and CDR2 are MNHNS and SASEGT. CDR3 coding DNA: TGTGCCAGCAGTGAAAGAGATGGTAGCAATCAGCCCCAGCATTTT. Translated: CASSERDGSNQPQHF.